A single T cell receptor beta chain is shown here with its context. Antigen unknown. This CDR3 comprises 15 residues. V lost 5 bases and J 2 bases, leaving 15 bases between the germline ends. Germline loops: CDR1 SGHVS, CDR2 FNYEAQ. The data belong to a study of OX40 agonist ivuxolimab in advanced cancers. Across the study: Given to patients was ivuxolimab, an agonistic anti-OX40 (CD134) antibody.

Assay used: immunoSEQ multiplex PCR; TCRdb lists only in-frame clones, some missing. The table records some 83,000 clones, 90% of them present only once. Study outcomes and limitations: With doses of 0.1-3.0 mg/kg, partial responders showed among the lowest clonal expansion. Some of the nonresponding patients also showed low levels of normalized T-cell clonal expansion.

This chain connects TRBV7-6 to TRBJ1-2; D is uncertain. The sequence was collected from an adult with an advanced solid tumor such as melanoma, head and neck, liver or kidney cancer. The material sequenced was CD4+ or CD8+ T cells sorted from blood, taken in a trial of the OX40 agonist ivuxolimab. The CDR3 DNA reads TGTGCCAGCAGCCGTAGGTCAGACGGGAACTATGGCTACACCTTC. Amino acid sequence: CASSRRSDGNYGYTF.